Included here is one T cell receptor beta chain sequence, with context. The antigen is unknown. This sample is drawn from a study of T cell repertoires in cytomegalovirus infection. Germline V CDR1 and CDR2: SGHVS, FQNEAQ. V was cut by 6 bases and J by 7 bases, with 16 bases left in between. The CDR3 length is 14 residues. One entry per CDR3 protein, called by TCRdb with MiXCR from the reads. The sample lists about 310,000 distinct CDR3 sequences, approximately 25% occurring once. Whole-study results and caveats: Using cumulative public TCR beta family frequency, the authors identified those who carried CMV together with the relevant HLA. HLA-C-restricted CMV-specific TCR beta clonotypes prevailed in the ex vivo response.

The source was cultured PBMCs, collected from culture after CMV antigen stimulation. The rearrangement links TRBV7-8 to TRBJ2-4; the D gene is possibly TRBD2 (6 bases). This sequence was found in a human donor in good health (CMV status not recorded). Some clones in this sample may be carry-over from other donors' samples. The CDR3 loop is CASSQEGRWNIQYF. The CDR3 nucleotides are TGTGCCAGCAGTCAAGAAGGGAGGTGGAACATTCAGTACTTC.